The 4 T cell receptor beta chains reported below all come from one sample, sequenced in a study of CD8 T cells in Susac syndrome. Reverse transcription of about 0.45 to 1 ug RNA used random hexamers. MiXCR, run by TCRdb on the immunoSEQ multiplex PCR reads, gives a single entry per CDR3 protein. The sample gives approximately 110,000 distinct CDR3 sequences, over 90% of which show up once; roughly 0.3% is in the top ten. Sequencing was carried out using CD8+ T cells from PBMCs. The source is a human donor with multiple sclerosis.

J is TRBJ1-1 and V is TRBV19; 9 bases are shared with TRBD1. This CDR3 is built from 14 residues. The J segment lost 1 base and the V segment lost 3 bases, leaving 0 bases of the junction unmatched. Germline V gene data show CDR1 as LNHDA and CDR2 as SQIVND (reference sequence). The DNA of the CDR3 is TGTGCCAGTAGTATGGGACAGGGGAACACTGAAGCTTTCTTT. Protein: CASSMGQGNTEAFF.

The V gene is TRBV6-5, the J gene TRBJ2-1; the match to TRBD2 covers 10 bases. This CDR3 has 16 residues. With V trimmed by 0 bases and J by 6 bases, 5 bases remained unmatched. In germline, CDR1 is MNHEY, CDR2 SVGAGI. The CDR3 here is CASSYSKRGGSNEQFF. The CDR3 DNA reads TGTGCCAGCAGTTACTCTAAGCGGGGGGGTTCCAATGAGCAGTTCTTC.

V gene TRBV27 combines with J gene TRBJ2-1; TRBD2 might be the D (5 bases). V was clipped by 7 bases and J by 0 bases, with 13 bases between them. Germline CDR1 and CDR2: MNHEY and SMNVEV (reference sequence). This CDR3 has 15 amino acids. The CDR3 loop is CASTDYPSSYNEQFF. CDR3 in DNA: TGTGCCAGCACCGACTACCCGAGCTCCTACAATGAGCAGTTCTTC.

This chain uses TRBV5-5 with TRBJ1-1, with D uncertain. The V gene lost 2 bases and the J gene lost 2 bases, with 10 bases spanning the gap. This CDR3 contains 14 residues. Germline CDR1 reads SGHKS; CDR2 reads YYEKEE (reference sequence). The CDR3 bases are TGTGCCAGCAGCTTCACAGAATATAACACTGAAGCTTTCTTT. Residues: CASSFTEYNTEAFF.